The present T cell receptor (beta chain) was sequenced within a study of T cells after somatic rescue of genetic block. The assay was immunoSEQ multiplex PCR, and TCRdb's table has in-frame clones only and misses some. The repertoire holds approximately 70,000 clones, with about nine tenths as singletons. The clonotype was recovered from a man aged 25 to 45. The sample was peripheral blood mononuclear cells (PBMCs).

The CDR3 coding sequence is TGTGCCAGCAGCCCCAAGGCCCCCTTCAGGGGAGAGACCCAGTACTTC. Translated, it gives CASSPKAPFRGETQYF. This chain uses TRBV11-2 with TRBJ2-5, with D possibly being TRBD1 (6 bases). The germline V gene encodes CDR1 SGHAT and CDR2 FQNNGV. V shed 5 bases and J shed 4 bases, with 20 bases lying between them. There are 16 residues in the CDR3.